A selection of T cell receptor beta chains follows, all from one sample in a study of CD8 T cells in Susac syndrome. Each CDR3 protein gets one entry after TCRdb re-called the immunoSEQ multiplex PCR reads with MiXCR. The sample gives some 200,000 distinct CDR3 sequences, 95% of which show up once; roughly 0.1% is in the top ten. The specimen was CD4+ T cells from PBMCs. All receptors derive from a human donor with multiple sclerosis. Both conserved end residues are part of each CDR3. The order of the fields is clone size, D gene, V gene, CDR3 length, J gene, CDR3 DNA, CDR3 protein. D genes are given only for firm matches. Clone size is stated in some rows and not others, as once, few, many or a class when expanded.

-	-	TRBV5-4	13	TRBJ2-1	TGTGCCAGCAGCTTGTCAGTTTTTAATGAGCAGTTCTTC	CASSLSVFNEQFF
-	-	TRBV12-3/TRBV12-4	13	TRBJ2-3	TGTGCCAGCAGTTTTGGGGGCACAGATACGCAGTATTTT	CASSFGGTDTQYF
-	TRBD1	TRBV20-1	13	TRBJ1-6	TGCAGTGCTCGGGACAGAGATAATTCACCCCTCCACTTT	CSARDRDNSPLHF
-	-	TRBV12-3/TRBV12-4	13	TRBJ1-2	TGTGCCAGCAGTTGGGAGGGGAACTATGGCTACACCTTC	CASSWEGNYGYTF
-	TRBD2	TRBV25-1	16	TRBJ2-5	TGTGCCAGCAGTGAATATAGCGGGCGAGCTCTGGTGACCCAGTACTTC	CASSEYSGRALVTQYF
-	-	TRBV5-1	15	TRBJ2-7	TGCGCCAGCAGCTTAGTAGTGGGAGGCGGCAACGAGCAGTACTTC	CASSLVVGGGNEQYF
-	TRBD2	TRBV7-3	13	TRBJ2-1	TGTGCCAGCAGCTTCGGGACTAACAATGAGCAGTTCTTC	CASSFGTNNEQFF
-	-	TRBV20-1	17	TRBJ2-7	TGCAGTGCTAGGGCAAACCGCCGGAGCGCCAGGGCAGGCGAGCAGTACTTC	CSARANRRSARAGEQYF
-	TRBD2	TRBV27	17	TRBJ2-1	TGTGCCAGCAGTTTACGGGTCTCTGTAGCGGGGGACAATGAGCAGTTCTTC	CASSLRVSVAGDNEQFF
-	-	TRBV3-1	13	TRBJ1-2	TGTGCCAGCAGTCAAACGGGAGGGCGCGGCTACACCTTC	CASSQTGGRGYTF
-	TRBD2	TRBV3-1	16	TRBJ2-1	TGTGCCAGCAGCCAAGGCGGACTAGCGGTATACAATGAGCAGTTCTTC	CASSQGGLAVYNEQFF
-	-	TRBV9	13	TRBJ1-6	TGTGCCAGCACCGTAGACGGGATATCACCCCTCCACTTT	CASTVDGISPLHF
-	-	TRBV30	16	TRBJ2-1	TGTGCCTGGAGGGGGTGGTCGGGAAACTCCTACAATGAGCAGTTCTTC	CAWRGWSGNSYNEQFF
-	-	TRBV20-1	15	TRBJ1-5	TGCAGTGCTGTCGTGCAGGGTACTCACAATCAGCCCCAGCATTTT	CSAVVQGTHNQPQHF
-	-	TRBV20-1	9	TRBJ1-1	TGCAGTGCTAGAGTGGATGCTTTCTTT	CSARVDAFF
-	TRBD2	TRBV5-1	17	TRBJ2-3	TGCGCCAGCAGCTTGACGAGCGGGAGGCCACGCACAGATACGCAGTATTTT	CASSLTSGRPRTDTQYF
-	-	TRBV20-1	15	TRBJ2-7	TGCAGTGCTAGAGACCGACTAGAAGGGGGATACGAGCAGTACTTC	CSARDRLEGGYEQYF
-	-	TRBV20-1	14	TRBJ2-1	TGCAGTGCTAGGGGCGGACAGCCTATCAATGAGCAGTTCTTC	CSARGGQPINEQFF
-	-	TRBV7-7	16	TRBJ2-5	TGTGCCAGCAGCTCAGGAACCTTGGGGACACGAGAGACCCAGTACTTC	CASSSGTLGTRETQYF
-	-	TRBV14	16	TRBJ1-1	TGTGCCAGCAGCCATCACGGGCGCCGGCTTTGGACTGAAGCTTTCTTT	CASSHHGRRLWTEAFF
-	TRBD2	TRBV30	15	TRBJ2-7	TGTGCCTGGAGTACAGGACTAGTTGCAGGGTACGAGCAGTACTTC	CAWSTGLVAGYEQYF
few	-	TRBV5-1	12	TRBJ2-7	TGTGCCAGCGGGCAGGGCTCCTACGAGCAGTACTTC	CASGQGSYEQYF
-	-	TRBV4-2	19	TRBJ2-3	TGTGCCAGCAGCCTCCCCGGGCCCAAGGGCCAAGGGGAGACAGATACGCAGTATTTT	CASSLPGPKGQGETDTQYF
-	TRBD1	TRBV20-1	15	TRBJ1-5	TGCAGTGCTGGGGACAGGGGATTAAGCAATCAGCCCCAGCATTTT	CSAGDRGLSNQPQHF
-	TRBD2	TRBV9	17	TRBJ2-7	TGTGCCAGCAGCGCAGCCTCGCTAGCGGGAGAGCACTACGAGCAGTACTTC	CASSAASLAGEHYEQYF
-	TRBD1	TRBV19	14	TRBJ2-3	TGTGCCAGTAGTCCCCGGACAGGGGCAGATACGCAGTATTTT	CASSPRTGADTQYF
-	TRBD2	TRBV3-1	16	TRBJ2-4	TGTGCCAGCAGCGAGACTAGCGGGGGCTCCAAGGACATTCAGTACTTC	CASSETSGGSKDIQYF
-	TRBD1	TRBV3-1	15	TRBJ1-1	TGTGCCAGCAGCCGCCTCGGGACAGGGAGAGCCGAAGCTTTCTTT	CASSRLGTGRAEAFF
-	-	TRBV6-6	14	TRBJ2-1	TGTGCCAGCAGTTACTCGAATAGAGACAATGAGCAGTTCTTC	CASSYSNRDNEQFF
once	-	TRBV30	17	TRBJ2-7	TGTGCCTGGAGTGCCTCGGGGATTCGGGACGGCTCCTACGAGCAGTACTTC	CAWSASGIRDGSYEQYF
-	TRBD1	TRBV6-1	17	TRBJ2-2	TGTGCCAGCAGCGCACTTACAGGGGGCGCCGGCACCGGGGAGCTGTTTTTT	CASSALTGGAGTGELFF
-	TRBD2	TRBV4-1	17	TRBJ2-3	TGCGCCAGCAGCCAACCCCCGATAGCGGGACCCACAGATACGCAGTATTTT	CASSQPPIAGPTDTQYF